What follows describes a single T cell receptor beta chain. Per the original methods: Estimates of nucleated cell counts were drawn from the amplification of reference gene primers. Only in-frame clones appear in the TCRdb table, and some are missing; sequencing was by immunoSEQ multiplex PCR. That table supplies the V and J calls and clone size; D and trimming were determined from the DNA. The sample contains about 250,000 clones, 85% to 90% of which appear only once. This sample was included in a study of blood T cell repertoires in COVID-19. Looking at the study overall: Spain, Italy and the United States supplied samples that represented acute and convalescent COVID-19. T cells, B-cell-depleted T cells, or PBMCs supplied cDNA or gDNA.

The CDR3 runs to 15 residues. V shed 6 bases, J shed 7 bases, and the junction held 14 bases outside the gene matches. Germline-derived CDR1 and CDR2 are MNHEY and SMNVEV (reference sequence). The chain links TRBV27 to TRBJ2-7; 8 bases line up with TRBD1. This clonotype was sampled from an older man with acute or convalescent COVID-19. The sample consisted of peripheral blood. The CDR3 sequence is CASRFLGQGEDEQYF. DNA of the CDR3: TGTGCCAGCAGATTTCTAGGACAGGGAGAAGATGAGCAGTACTTC.